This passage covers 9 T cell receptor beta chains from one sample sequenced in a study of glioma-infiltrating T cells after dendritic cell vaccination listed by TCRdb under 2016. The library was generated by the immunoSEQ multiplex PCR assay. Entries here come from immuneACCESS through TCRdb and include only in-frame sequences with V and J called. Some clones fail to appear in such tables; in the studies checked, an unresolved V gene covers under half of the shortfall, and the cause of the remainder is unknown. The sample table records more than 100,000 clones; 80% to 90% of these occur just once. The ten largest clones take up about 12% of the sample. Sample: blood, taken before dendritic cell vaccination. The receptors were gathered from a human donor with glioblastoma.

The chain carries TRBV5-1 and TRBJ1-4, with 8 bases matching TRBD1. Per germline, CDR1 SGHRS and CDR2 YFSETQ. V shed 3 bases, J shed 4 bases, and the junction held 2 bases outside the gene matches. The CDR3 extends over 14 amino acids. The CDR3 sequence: CASSSDRGNEKLFF. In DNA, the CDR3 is TGCGCCAGCAGCTCCGACAGGGGTAATGAAAAACTGTTTTTT.

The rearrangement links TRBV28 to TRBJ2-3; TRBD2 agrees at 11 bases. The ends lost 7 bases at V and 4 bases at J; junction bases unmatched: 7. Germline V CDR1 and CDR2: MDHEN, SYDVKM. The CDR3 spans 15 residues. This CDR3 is CASKGSGGAPDTQYF. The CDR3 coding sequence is TGTGCCAGCAAAGGTAGCGGGGGGGCACCAGATACGCAGTATTTT.

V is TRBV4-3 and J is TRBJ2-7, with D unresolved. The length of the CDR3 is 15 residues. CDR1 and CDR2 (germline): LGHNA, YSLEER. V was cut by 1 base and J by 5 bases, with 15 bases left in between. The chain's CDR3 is CASSQVGWAPDEQYF. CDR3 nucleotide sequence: TGCGCCAGCAGCCAAGTTGGTTGGGCCCCGGACGAGCAGTACTTC.

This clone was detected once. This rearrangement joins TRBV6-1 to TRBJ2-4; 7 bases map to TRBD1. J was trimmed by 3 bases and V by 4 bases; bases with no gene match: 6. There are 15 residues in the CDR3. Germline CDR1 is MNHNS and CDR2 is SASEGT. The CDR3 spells CASSGAGQDKNIQYF. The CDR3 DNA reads TGTGCCAGCAGTGGGGCAGGACAGGACAAAAACATTCAGTACTTC.

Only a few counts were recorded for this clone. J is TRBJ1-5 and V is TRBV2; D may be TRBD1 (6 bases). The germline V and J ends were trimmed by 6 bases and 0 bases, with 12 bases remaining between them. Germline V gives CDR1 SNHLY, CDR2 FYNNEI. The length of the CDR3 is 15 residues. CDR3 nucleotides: TGTGCCAGCAGCCGACAGGAGATTAGCAATCAGCCCCAGCATTTT. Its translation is CASSRQEISNQPQHF. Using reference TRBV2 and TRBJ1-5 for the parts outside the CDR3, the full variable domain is EPEVTQTPSHQVTQMGQEVILRCVPISNHLYFYWYRQILGQKVEFLVSFYNNEISEKSEIFDDQFSVERPDGSNFTLKIRSTKLEDSAMYFCASSRQEISNQPQHFGDGTRLSIL.

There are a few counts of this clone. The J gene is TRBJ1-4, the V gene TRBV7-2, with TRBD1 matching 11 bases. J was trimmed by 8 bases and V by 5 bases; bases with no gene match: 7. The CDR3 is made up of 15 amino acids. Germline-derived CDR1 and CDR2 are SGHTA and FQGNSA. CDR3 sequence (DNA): TGTGCCAGCAGCCCTACGGGGACAGGGGGAGAAAAACTGTTTTTT. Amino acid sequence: CASSPTGTGGEKLFF.

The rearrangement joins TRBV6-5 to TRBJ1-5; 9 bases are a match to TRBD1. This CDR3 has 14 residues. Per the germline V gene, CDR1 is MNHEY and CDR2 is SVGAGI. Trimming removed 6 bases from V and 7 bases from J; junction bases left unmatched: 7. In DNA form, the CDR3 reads TGTGCCAGCAGCCGGGACAGGGCAAGGCAGCCCCAGCATTTT. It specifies CASSRDRARQPQHF.

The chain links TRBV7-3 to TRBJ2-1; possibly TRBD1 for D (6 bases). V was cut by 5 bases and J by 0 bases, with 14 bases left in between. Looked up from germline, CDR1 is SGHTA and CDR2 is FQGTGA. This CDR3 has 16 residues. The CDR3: CASSPRGTNSYNEQFF. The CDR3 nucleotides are TGTGCCAGCAGCCCAAGGGGGACAAACTCCTACAATGAGCAGTTCTTC.

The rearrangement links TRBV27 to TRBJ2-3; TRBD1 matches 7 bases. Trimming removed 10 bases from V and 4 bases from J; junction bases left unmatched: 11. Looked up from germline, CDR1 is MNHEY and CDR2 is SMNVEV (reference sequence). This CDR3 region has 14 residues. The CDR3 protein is CATLGDRDADTQYF. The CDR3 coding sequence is TGTGCCACCCTGGGCGACAGGGACGCAGATACGCAGTATTTT.